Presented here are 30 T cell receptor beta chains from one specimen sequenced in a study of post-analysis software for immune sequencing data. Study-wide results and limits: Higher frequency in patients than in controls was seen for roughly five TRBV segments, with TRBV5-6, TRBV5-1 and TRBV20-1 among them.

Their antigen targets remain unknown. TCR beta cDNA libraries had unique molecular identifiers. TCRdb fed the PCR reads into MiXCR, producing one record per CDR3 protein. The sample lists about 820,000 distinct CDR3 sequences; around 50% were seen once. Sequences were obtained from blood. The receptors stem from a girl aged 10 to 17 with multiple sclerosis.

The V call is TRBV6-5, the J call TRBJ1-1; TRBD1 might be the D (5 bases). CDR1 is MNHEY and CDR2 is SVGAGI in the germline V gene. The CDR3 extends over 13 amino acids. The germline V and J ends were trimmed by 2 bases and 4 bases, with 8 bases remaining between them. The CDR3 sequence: CASSYVGGTEAFF. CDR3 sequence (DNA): TGTGCCAGCAGTTACGTGGGGGGCACTGAAGCTTTCTTT.

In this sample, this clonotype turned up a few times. In DNA form, the CDR3 reads TGCAGCGTTGAGGTGACACCTTCAACCTACGAGCAGTACTTC. Translating gives CSVEVTPSTYEQYF. The genes are TRBV29-1 and TRBJ2-7; unclear D gene. CDR1 and CDR2 from the germline V gene are SQVTM and ANQGSEA. CDR3 length: 14 residues. V lost 3 bases, J lost 2 bases, and 14 bases lay in between.

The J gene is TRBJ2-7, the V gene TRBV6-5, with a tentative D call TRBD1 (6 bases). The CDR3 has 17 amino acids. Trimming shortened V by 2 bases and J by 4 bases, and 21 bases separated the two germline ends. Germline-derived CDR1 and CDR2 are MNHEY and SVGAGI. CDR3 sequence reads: CASSYRGRTGKGYEQYF. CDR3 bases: TGTGCCAGCAGTTACCGGGGCAGAACAGGGAAGGGATACGAGCAGTACTTC.

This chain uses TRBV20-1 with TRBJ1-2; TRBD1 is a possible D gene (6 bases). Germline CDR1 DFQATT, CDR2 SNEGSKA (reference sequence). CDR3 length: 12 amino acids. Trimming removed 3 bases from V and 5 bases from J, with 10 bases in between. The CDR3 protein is CSASLQGYGYTF. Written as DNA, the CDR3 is TGCAGTGCTAGCCTACAGGGTTATGGCTACACCTTC.

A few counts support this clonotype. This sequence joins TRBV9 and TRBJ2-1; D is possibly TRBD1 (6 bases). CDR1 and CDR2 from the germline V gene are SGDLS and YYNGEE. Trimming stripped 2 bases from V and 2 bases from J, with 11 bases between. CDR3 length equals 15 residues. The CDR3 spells CASSVHRDTYNEQFF. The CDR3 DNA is TGTGCCAGCAGCGTTCACCGGGACACCTACAATGAGCAGTTCTTC.

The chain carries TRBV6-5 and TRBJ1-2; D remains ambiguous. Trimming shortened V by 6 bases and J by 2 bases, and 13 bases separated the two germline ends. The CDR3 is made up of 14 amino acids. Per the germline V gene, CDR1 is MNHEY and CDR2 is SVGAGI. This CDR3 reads CASREEGRNYGYTF. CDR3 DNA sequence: TGTGCCAGCAGGGAGGAGGGCAGGAACTATGGCTACACCTTC.

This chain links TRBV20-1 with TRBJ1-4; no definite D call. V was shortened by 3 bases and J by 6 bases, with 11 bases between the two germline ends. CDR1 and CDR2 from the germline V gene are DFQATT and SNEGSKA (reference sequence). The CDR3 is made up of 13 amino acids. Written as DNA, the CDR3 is TGCAGTGCTAGGGGCAGTATGGATGAAAAACTGTTTTTT. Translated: CSARGSMDEKLFF.

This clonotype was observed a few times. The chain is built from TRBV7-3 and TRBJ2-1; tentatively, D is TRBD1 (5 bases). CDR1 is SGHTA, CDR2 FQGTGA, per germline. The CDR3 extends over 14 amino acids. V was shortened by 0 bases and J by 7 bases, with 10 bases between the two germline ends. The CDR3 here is CASSLTPGLNEQFF. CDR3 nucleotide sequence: TGTGCCAGCAGCTTAACGCCAGGGCTAAATGAGCAGTTCTTC.

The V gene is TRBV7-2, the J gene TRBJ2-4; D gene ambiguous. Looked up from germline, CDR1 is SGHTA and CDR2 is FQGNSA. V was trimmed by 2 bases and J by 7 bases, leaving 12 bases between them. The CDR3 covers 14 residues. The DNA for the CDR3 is TGTGCCAGCAGCTTAACTCTAGATCCCAACATTCAGTACTTC. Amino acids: CASSLTLDPNIQYF. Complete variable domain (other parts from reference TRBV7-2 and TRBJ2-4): GAGVSQSPSNKVTEKGKDVELRCDPISGHTALYWYRQSLGQGLEFLIYFQGNSAPDKSGLPSDRFSAERTGGSVSTLTIQRTQQEDSAVYLCASSLTLDPNIQYFGAGTRLSVL.

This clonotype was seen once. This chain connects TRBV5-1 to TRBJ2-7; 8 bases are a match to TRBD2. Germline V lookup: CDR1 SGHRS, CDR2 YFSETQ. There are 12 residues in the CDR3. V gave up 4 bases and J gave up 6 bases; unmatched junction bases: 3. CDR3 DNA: TGCGCCAGCAGCCGGGAGGGATCCGAGCAGTACTTC. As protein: CASSREGSEQYF.

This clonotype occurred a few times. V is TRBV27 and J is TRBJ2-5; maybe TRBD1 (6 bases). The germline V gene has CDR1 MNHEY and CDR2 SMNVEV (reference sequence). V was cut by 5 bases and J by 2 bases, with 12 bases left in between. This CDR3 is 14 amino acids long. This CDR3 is CASSGGGYQETQYF. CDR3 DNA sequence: TGTGCCAGCAGTGGGGGCGGGTATCAAGAGACCCAGTACTTC.

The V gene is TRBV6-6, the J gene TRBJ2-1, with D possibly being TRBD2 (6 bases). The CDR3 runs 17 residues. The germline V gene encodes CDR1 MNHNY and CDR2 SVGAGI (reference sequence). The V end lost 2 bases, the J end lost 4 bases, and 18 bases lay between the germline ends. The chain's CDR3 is CASSYGRSDSGYNEQFF. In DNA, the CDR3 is TGTGCCAGCAGTTACGGTCGTTCGGATAGCGGATACAATGAGCAGTTCTTC.

CDR3 nucleotides: TGTGCCAGCAGCCTCCTGGGACGTACTGGGGCCAACGTCCTGACTTTC. The encoded protein is CASSLLGRTGANVLTF. The chain recombines TRBV7-3 with TRBJ2-6; D possibly uses TRBD1 or TRBD2 (5 bases each). This CDR3 is built from 16 residues. V lost 5 bases and J 2 bases, leaving 13 bases between the germline ends. Germline assignment: CDR1 SGHTA and CDR2 FQGTGA.

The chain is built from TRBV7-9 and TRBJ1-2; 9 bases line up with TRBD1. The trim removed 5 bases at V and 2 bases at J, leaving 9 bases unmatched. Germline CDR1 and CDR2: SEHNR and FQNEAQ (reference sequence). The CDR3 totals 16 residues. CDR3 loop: CASSLDKDRGNYGYTF. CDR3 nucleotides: TGTGCCAGCAGCCTAGACAAAGACAGGGGGAACTATGGCTACACCTTC.

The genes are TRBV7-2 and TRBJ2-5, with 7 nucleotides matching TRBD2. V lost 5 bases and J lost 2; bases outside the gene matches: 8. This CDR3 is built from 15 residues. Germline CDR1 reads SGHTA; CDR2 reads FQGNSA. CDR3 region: CASSRFSGPQETQYF. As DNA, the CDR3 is TGTGCCAGCAGCCGATTTAGCGGGCCTCAAGAGACCCAGTACTTC.

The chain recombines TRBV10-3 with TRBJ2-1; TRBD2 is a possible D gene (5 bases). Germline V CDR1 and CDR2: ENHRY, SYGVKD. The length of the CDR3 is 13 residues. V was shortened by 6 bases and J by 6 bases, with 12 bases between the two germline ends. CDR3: CAIRIGLLNEQFF. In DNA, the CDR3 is TGTGCCATCAGAATCGGACTCCTCAATGAGCAGTTCTTC.

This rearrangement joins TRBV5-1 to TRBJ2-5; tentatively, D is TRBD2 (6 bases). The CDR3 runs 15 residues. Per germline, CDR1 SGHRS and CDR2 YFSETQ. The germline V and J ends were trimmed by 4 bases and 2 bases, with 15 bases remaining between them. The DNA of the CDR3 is TGCGCCAGCAGCCCTAATTTAGCGGAACAAGAGACCCAGTACTTC. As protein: CASSPNLAEQETQYF.

CDR3 in amino acids: CASSHRAAGINNEQFF. In DNA form, the CDR3 reads TGTGCCAGCAGCCATCGAGCAGCGGGAATAAACAATGAGCAGTTCTTC. The chain uses TRBV4-2 and TRBJ2-1; the match to TRBD2 covers 7 bases. Per germline, CDR1 LGHNA and CDR2 YNFKEQ. The CDR3 extends over 16 amino acids. After removal of 3 bases from V and 5 bases from J, the junction contained 10 bases not matched to a gene.

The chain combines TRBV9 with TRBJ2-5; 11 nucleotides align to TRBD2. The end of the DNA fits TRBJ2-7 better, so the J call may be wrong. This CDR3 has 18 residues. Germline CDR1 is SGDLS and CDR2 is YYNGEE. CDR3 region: CASSVATQTSGGTYEQYF. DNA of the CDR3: TGTGCCAGCAGCGTGGCGACCCAAACTAGCGGGGGAACCTACGAGCAGTACTTC.

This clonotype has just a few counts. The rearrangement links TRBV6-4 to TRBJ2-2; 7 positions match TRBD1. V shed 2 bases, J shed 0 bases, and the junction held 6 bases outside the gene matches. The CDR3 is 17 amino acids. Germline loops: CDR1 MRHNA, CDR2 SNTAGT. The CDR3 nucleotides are TGTGCCAGCAGTGACCCCGACAGGGCAGCGAACACCGGGGAGCTGTTTTTT. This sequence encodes CASSDPDRAANTGELFF.

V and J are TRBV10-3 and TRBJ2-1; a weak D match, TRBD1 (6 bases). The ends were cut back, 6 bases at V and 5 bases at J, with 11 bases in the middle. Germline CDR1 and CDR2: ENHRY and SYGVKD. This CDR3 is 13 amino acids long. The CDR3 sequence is CAISRDIDNEQFF. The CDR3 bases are TGTGCCATCAGCCGGGACATTGACAATGAGCAGTTCTTC.

The CDR3 reads CASSLSGSFDEQYF. The DNA for the CDR3 is TGCGCCAGCAGCTTGAGCGGGAGTTTCGACGAGCAGTACTTC. This chain links TRBV5-1 with TRBJ2-7, with TRBD2 matching 8 bases. This CDR3 region has 14 residues. Germline V CDR1 and CDR2: SGHRS, YFSETQ. V shed 1 base, J shed 5 bases, and the junction held 5 bases outside the gene matches.

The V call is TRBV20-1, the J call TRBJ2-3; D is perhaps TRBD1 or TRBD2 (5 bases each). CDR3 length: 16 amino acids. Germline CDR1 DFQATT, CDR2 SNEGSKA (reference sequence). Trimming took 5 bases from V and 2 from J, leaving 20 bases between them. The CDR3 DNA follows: TGCAGTGCTTATGGGGGATCCACGTTTGTCACAGATACGCAGTATTTT. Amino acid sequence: CSAYGGSTFVTDTQYF.

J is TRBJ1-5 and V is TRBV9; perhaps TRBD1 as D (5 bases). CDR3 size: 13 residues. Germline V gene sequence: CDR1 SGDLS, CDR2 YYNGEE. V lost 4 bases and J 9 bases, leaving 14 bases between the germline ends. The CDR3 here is CASSLDPGGPQHF. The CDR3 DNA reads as TGTGCCAGCAGCCTCGACCCGGGGGGGCCCCAGCATTTT.

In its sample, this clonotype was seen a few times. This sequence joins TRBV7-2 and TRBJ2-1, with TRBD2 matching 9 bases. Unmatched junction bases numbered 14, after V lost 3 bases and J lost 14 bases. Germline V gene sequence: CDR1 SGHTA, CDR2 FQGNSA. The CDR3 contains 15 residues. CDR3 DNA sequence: TGTGCCAGCAGCTTGGGGCTAGCGGGGTCTTACGGGGAGTTCTTC. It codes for CASSLGLAGSYGEFF. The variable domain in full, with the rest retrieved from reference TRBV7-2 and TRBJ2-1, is GAGVSQSPSNKVTEKGKDVELRCDPISGHTALYWYRQSLGQGLEFLIYFQGNSAPDKSGLPSDRFSAERTGGSVSTLTIQRTQQEDSAVYLCASSLGLAGSYGEFFGPGTRLTVL.

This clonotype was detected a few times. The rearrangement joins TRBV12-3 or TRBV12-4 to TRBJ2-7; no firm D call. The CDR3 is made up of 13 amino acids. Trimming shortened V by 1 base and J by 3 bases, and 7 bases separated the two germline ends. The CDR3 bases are TGTGCCAGCAGTTTAGGCAGAGTCTACGAGCAGTACTTC. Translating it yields CASSLGRVYEQYF.

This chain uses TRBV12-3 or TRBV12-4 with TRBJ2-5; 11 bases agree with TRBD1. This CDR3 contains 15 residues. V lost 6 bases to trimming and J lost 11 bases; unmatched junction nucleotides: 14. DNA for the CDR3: TGTGCCAGCAGCCCCGTCGGGACAGGGGGTGGTGAGCAGTACTTC. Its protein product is CASSPVGTGGGEQYF.

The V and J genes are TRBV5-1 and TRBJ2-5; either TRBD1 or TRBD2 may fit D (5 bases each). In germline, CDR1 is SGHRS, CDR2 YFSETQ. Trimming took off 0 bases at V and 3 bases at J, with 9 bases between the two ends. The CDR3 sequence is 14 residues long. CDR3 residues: CASSLAGTEETQYF. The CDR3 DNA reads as TGCGCCAGCAGCTTGGCGGGGACGGAAGAGACCCAGTACTTC.

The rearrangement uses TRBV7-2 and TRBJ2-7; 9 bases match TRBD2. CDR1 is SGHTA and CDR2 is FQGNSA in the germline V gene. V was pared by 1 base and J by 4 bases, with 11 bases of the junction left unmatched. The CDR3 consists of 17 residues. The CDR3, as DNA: TGTGCCAGCAGCTTAGTCGGCGGGAGGGCCTTCAATTACGAGCAGTACTTC. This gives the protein CASSLVGGRAFNYEQYF.

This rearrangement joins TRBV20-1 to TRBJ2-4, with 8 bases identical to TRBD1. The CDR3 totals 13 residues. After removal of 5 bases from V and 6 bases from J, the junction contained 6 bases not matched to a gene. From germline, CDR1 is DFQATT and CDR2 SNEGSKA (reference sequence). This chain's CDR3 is CSAPTGATNIQYF. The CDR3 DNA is TGCAGTGCTCCGACAGGGGCTACAAACATTCAGTACTTC.